This T cell receptor (beta chain) was sequenced in a study of monozygotic twins with inflammatory bowel disease. Study-level results: Other individuals had fewer clonotypes in common with IBD patients than with healthy twins, especially with disease activity. No detectable difference in repertoire similarity separated concordant from discordant twins, possibly as a result of limited power.

TCR libraries were prepared from about 3,400 ng total RNA each. TCRdb re-called the 5' RACE reads; every CDR3 protein appears as one record, without DNA. The sample includes just over 300,000 distinct CDR3 sequences. Concerning this clonotype itself: What it binds is unknown.

Germline assignment: CDR1 LNHDA and CDR2 SQIVND (reference sequence). The CDR3 is made up of 15 amino acids. This sequence originates from a human donor with ulcerative colitis or Crohn's disease, or a healthy co-twin of an affected twin (not recorded which). The specimen sequenced was blood. The J gene is TRBJ2-1, the V gene TRBV19; TCRdb selects TRBD2, and the lack of DNA leaves this call unchecked. CDR3 sequence: CASSWEAGAYNEQFF. The full variable domain, completed using reference TRBV19 and TRBJ2-1, is DGGITQSPKYLFRKEGQNVTLSCEQNLNHDAMYWYRQDPGQGLRLIYYSQIVNDFQKGDIAEGYSVSREKKESFPLTVTSAQKNPTAFYLCASSWEAGAYNEQFFGPGTRLTVL.